This T cell receptor (beta chain) was retrieved from a study of monozygotic twins with inflammatory bowel disease. Total RNA from whole blood was isolated with no T cell sorting. With respect to this clonotype: The antigen is undetermined.

Study results and caveats: Between concordant and discordant twins, repertoire similarity failed to differ, a result that limited power may explain.

The CDR3 covers 12 residues. In germline, CDR1 is GTSNPN, CDR2 SVGIG (reference sequence). The study subjected TCRalpha and TCRbeta cDNA to two nested PCRs of about 17 and 10 cycles. TCRdb reanalyzed the 5' RACE reads and collapses them to one entry per CDR3 protein, without DNA. The sample includes around 380,000 distinct CDR3 sequences. Source material: blood. The V call is TRBV30, the J call TRBJ2-1; TCRdb indicates TRBD2, and absent DNA this call remains unverified. This clonotype was obtained from a human donor with ulcerative colitis or Crohn's disease, or a healthy co-twin of an affected twin (not recorded which). CDR3 sequence reads: CASSGRLNEQFF. The full variable domain, its missing parts supplied by reference TRBV30 and TRBJ2-1, is SQTIHQWPATLVQPVGSPLSLECTVEGTSNPNLYWYRQAAGRGLQLLFYSVGIGQISSEVPQNLSASRPQDRQFILSSKKLLLSDSGFYLCASSGRLNEQFFGPGTRLTVL.